This is a list of T cell receptor beta chains from one sample in a study of somatic mutations in cytotoxic T cells in rheumatoid arthritis. Using immunoSEQ multiplex PCR, the repertoire was profiled, and TCRdb retains in-frame clones only, with some absent. The sample holds roughly 18,000 clones, about three quarters seen once. The material sequenced was CD8+ T cells sorted from blood. These receptors were taken from an adult with rheumatoid arthritis. CDR3s include the opening cysteine and the closing phenylalanine or tryptophan. Fields, in order: CDR3 length, J gene, V gene, CDR3 protein.

cdr3_length: 16; j_call: TRBJ2-7; v_call: TRBV28; cdr3_aa: CASSLAGTTISYEQYF
cdr3_length: 14; j_call: TRBJ1-1; v_call: TRBV13; cdr3_aa: CASSERTVNTEAFF
cdr3_length: 16; j_call: TRBJ2-7; v_call: TRBV15; cdr3_aa: CATSGPWGIGSYEQYF
cdr3_length: 13; j_call: TRBJ2-1; v_call: TRBV27; cdr3_aa: CASSSAAYNEQFF
cdr3_length: 13; j_call: TRBJ1-2; v_call: TRBV11-1; cdr3_aa: CASSEPGQLGYTF
cdr3_length: 14; j_call: TRBJ2-1; v_call: TRBV5-6; cdr3_aa: CASSLGLGGDEQFF
cdr3_length: 14; j_call: TRBJ1-1; v_call: TRBV18; cdr3_aa: CASSPGGIDTEAFF
cdr3_length: 16; j_call: TRBJ2-1; v_call: TRBV6-4; cdr3_aa: CASSDSRGAVYNEQFF
cdr3_length: 12; j_call: TRBJ2-5; v_call: TRBV7-9; cdr3_aa: CASSLRSETQYF
cdr3_length: 11; j_call: TRBJ1-5; v_call: TRBV28; cdr3_aa: CASSDNQPQHF
cdr3_length: 17; j_call: TRBJ2-1; v_call: TRBV5-4; cdr3_aa: CASSAEQRGLASNEQFF
cdr3_length: 15; j_call: TRBJ1-1; v_call: TRBV27; cdr3_aa: CASGIWGGTNTEAFF
cdr3_length: 15; j_call: .; v_call: TRBV9; cdr3_aa: CASSVAGGLNYEQYF
cdr3_length: 14; j_call: TRBJ2-1; v_call: TRBV27; cdr3_aa: CASQGAGSYNEQFF
cdr3_length: 16; j_call: TRBJ2-3; v_call: TRBV11-2; cdr3_aa: CASSLFGTGLTDTQYF
cdr3_length: 13; j_call: TRBJ2-1; v_call: TRBV7-9; cdr3_aa: CASRVPLYNEQFF
cdr3_length: 16; j_call: TRBJ2-2; v_call: TRBV5-6; cdr3_aa: CASTPGPTSVTGELFF
cdr3_length: 14; j_call: TRBJ1-1; v_call: TRBV9; cdr3_aa: CASSALNLGTEAFF
cdr3_length: 20; j_call: TRBJ2-1; v_call: TRBV27; cdr3_aa: CASRPIGTGTFSSPYNEQFF
cdr3_length: 15; j_call: TRBJ1-5; v_call: TRBV21-1; cdr3_aa: CASSKILHSNQPQHF
cdr3_length: 16; j_call: TRBJ2-7; v_call: TRBV4-1; cdr3_aa: CASSQDVAGGSYEQYF
cdr3_length: 17; j_call: TRBJ2-1; v_call: TRBV5-1; cdr3_aa: CASSVGVREGQFYEQFF
cdr3_length: 14; j_call: TRBJ2-5; v_call: TRBV11-3; cdr3_aa: CASSLIRGKETQYF
cdr3_length: 11; j_call: TRBJ2-7; v_call: TRBV5-1; cdr3_aa: CASTVGNEQYF
cdr3_length: 14; j_call: TRBJ1-2; v_call: TRBV15; cdr3_aa: CATSTDIANYGYTF
cdr3_length: 13; j_call: TRBJ2-3; v_call: TRBV7-9; cdr3_aa: CASSSPAGDTQYF
cdr3_length: 17; j_call: TRBJ2-2; v_call: TRBV9; cdr3_aa: CASSFPRGGPNTGELFF